The 2 T cell receptor beta chains listed next were all sequenced from one sample in a study of neurological immune-mediated disorders. Described time point: longitudinal time-point 3. One entry per CDR3 protein results from TCRdb running MiXCR on the 5' RACE reads. The sample records about 45,000 distinct CDR3 sequences, less than 15% being singletons. The specimen sequenced was PBMCs. The receptors were sampled from a man aged 30-40 years in good health.

The chain links TRBV5-1 to TRBJ2-7; D may be TRBD1 or TRBD2 (6 bases each). The CDR3 is 13 residues long. Between the trimmed V and J ends, which lost 7 bases and 5 bases, there was a span of 16 bases. Germline-derived CDR1 and CDR2 are SGHRS and YFSETQ. Written as DNA, the CDR3 is TGCGCCAGCCTGACTCGGGGGCCGAACGAGCAGTACTTC. It specifies CASLTRGPNEQYF.

This clonotype showed up many times. The chain employs TRBV5-1 and TRBJ2-2, with 7 bases identical to TRBD1. V dropped 7 bases and J dropped 0; count of bases not matched to a gene: 3. CDR1 SGHRS and CDR2 YFSETQ come from the germline V gene. The CDR3 spans 14 residues. CDR3 amino acids: CASRDSPNTGELFF. In DNA, the CDR3 is TGCGCCAGCCGGGACAGCCCGAACACCGGGGAGCTGTTTTTT.